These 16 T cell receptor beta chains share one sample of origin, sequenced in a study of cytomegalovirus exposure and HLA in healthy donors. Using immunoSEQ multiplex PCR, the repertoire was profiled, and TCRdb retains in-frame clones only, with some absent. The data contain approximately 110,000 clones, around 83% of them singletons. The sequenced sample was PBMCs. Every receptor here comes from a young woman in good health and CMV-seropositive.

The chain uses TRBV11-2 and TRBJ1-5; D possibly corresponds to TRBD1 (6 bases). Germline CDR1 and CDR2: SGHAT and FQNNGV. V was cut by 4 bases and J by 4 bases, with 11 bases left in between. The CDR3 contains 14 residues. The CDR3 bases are TGTGCCAGCAGCTCAGGACAGTTGAATCAGCCCCAGCATTTT. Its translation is CASSSGQLNQPQHF.

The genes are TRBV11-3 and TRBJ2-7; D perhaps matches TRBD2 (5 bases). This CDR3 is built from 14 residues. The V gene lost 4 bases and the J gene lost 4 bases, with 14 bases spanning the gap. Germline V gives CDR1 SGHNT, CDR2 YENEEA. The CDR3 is CASSSGPSGYEQYF. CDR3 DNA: TGTGCCAGCAGCTCCGGACCAAGCGGTTACGAGCAGTACTTC. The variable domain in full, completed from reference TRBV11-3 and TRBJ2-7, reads EAGVVQSPRYKIIEKKQPVAFWCNPISGHNTLYWYLQNLGQGPELLIRYENEEAVDDSQLPKDRFSAERLKGVDSTLKIQPAELGDSAVYLCASSSGPSGYEQYFGPGTRLTVT.

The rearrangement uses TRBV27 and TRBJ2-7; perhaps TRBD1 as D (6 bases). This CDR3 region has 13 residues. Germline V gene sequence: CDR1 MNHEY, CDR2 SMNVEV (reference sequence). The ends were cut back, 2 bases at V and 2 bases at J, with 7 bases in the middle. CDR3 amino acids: CASSLKGAYEQYF. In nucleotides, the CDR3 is TGTGCCAGCAGTTTAAAGGGGGCCTACGAGCAGTACTTC.

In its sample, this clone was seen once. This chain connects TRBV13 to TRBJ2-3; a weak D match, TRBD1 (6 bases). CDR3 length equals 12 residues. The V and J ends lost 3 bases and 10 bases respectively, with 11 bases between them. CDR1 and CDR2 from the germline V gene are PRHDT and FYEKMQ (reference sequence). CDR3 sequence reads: CASSFTGRPQYF. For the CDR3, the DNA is TGTGCCAGCAGCTTTACAGGGCGCCCGCAGTATTTT.

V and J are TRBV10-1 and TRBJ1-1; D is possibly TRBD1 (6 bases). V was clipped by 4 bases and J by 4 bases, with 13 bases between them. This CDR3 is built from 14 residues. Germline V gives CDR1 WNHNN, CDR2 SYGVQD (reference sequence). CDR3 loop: CASSVFRGSTEAFF. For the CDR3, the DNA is TGCGCCAGCAGTGTCTTCAGGGGCAGCACTGAAGCTTTCTTT.

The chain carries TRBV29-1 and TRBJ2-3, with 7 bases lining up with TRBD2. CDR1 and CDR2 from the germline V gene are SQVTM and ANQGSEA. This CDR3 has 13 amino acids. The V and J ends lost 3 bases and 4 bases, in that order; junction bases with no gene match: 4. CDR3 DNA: TGCAGCGTTGAGGCCGGGGGGTCAGATACGCAGTATTTT. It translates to CSVEAGGSDTQYF.

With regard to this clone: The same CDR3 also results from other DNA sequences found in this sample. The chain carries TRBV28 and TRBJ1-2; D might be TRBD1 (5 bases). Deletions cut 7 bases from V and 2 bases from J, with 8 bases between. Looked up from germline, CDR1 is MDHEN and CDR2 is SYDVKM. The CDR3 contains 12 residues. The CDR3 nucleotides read TGTGCCAGCAATCGGGGGAACTATGGCTACACCTTC. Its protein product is CASNRGNYGYTF.

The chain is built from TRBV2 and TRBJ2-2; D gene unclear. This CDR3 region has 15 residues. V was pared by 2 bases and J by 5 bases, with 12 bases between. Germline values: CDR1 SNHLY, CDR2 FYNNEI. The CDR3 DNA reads TGTGCCAGCAGTGAATATTTTGGCCGAACCGGGGAGCTGTTTTTT. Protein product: CASSEYFGRTGELFF.

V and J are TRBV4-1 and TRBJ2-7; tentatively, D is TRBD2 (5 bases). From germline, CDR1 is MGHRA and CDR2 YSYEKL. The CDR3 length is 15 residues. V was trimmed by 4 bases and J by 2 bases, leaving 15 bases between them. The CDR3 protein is CASSRLGTGTYEQYF. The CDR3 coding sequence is TGCGCCAGCAGCCGCCTGGGCACGGGGACCTACGAGCAGTACTTC.

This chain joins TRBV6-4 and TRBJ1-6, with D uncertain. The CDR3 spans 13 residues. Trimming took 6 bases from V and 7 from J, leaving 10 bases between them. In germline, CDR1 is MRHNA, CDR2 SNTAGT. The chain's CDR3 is CASRRNSNSPLHF. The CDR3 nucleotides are TGTGCCAGCAGGCGGAACTCAAATTCACCCCTCCACTTT.

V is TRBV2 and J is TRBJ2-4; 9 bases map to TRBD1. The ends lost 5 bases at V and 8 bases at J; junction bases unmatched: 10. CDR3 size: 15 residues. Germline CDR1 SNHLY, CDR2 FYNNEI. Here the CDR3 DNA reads TGTGCCAGCAGTTCGGTAAGGACAGGGGTGGACATTCAGTACTTC. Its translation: CASSSVRTGVDIQYF.

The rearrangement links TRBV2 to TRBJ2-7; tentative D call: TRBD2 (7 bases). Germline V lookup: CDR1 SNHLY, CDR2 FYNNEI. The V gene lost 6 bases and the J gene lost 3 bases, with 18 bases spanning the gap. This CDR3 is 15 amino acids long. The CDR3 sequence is CASRSTAGANYEQYF. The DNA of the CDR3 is TGTGCCAGCAGGAGTACGGCGGGGGCAAACTACGAGCAGTACTTC.

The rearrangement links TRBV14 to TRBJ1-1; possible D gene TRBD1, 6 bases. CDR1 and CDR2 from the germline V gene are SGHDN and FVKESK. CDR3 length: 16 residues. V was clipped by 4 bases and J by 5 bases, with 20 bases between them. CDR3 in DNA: TGTGCCAGCAGCCCCACTCCACAGGGCGTGAGGACTGAAGCTTTCTTT. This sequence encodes CASSPTPQGVRTEAFF.

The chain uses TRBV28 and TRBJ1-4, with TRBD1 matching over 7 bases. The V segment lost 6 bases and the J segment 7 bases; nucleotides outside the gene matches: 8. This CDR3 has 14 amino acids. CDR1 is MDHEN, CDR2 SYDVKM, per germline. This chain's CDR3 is CASRGGLGSEKLFF. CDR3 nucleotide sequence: TGTGCCAGCAGAGGGGGCTTAGGGAGTGAAAAACTGTTTTTT. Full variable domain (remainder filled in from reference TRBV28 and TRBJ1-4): DVKVTQSSRYLVKRTGEKVFLECVQDMDHENMFWYRQDPGLGLRLIYFSYDVKMKEKGDIPEGYSVSREKKERFSLILESASTNQTSMYLCASRGGLGSEKLFFGSGTQLSVL.

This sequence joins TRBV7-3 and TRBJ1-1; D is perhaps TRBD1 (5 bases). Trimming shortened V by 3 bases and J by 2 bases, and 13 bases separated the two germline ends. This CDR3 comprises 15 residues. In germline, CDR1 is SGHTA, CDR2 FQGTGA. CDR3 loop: CASSLTAAINTEAFF. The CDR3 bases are TGTGCCAGCAGCTTGACAGCCGCGATCAACACTGAAGCTTTCTTT.

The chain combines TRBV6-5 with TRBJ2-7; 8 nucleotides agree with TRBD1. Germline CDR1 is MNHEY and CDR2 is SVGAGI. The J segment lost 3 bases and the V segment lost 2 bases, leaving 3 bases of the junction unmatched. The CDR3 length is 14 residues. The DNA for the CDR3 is TGTGCCAGCAGTTACCGACAGGGGCGCTACGAGCAGTACTTC. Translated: CASSYRQGRYEQYF.